The clone carrying this T cell receptor (beta chain) was seen more than once but under ten times. Its specificity is unknown. The data belong to a study of shared clonotypes between healthy human individuals. Researchers ran the assay at a deep level. Each sorted subset replicate got 200 ng genomic DNA, around 29,000 genomes. Only in-frame clones appear in the TCRdb table, and some are missing; sequencing was by immunoSEQ multiplex PCR. In the table there are about a million clones, approximately 68% of which are singletons. CDR3 size: 14 residues. Findings of the study overall: Around 5.4% of naive CD4 clonotypes were common to a few donors. Estimated richness values were generally larger in naive subsets than in memory subsets.

The specimen sequenced was memory CD4+ T cells sorted from blood. Subset: CD45RA-negative fraction. The origin of this receptor is a man between 18 and 29 years old in good health. The rearrangement uses TRBV21-1 and TRBJ2-3; the listed D gene, TRBD2, was not tested against the DNA. TRBV21-1 is labeled a pseudogene. CDR3 loop: CASSKPSFHYTQYF. CDR3 nucleotide sequence: TGTGCCAGCAGCAAACCCTCGTTCCACTATACGCAGTATTTT.